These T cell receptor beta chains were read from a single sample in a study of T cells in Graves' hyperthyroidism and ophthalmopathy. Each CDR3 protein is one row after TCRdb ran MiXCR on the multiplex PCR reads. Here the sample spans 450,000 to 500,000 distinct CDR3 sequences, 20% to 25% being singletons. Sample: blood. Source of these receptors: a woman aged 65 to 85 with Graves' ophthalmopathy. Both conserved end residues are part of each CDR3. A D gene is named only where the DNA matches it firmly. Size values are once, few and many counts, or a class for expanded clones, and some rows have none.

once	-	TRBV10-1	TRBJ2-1	CASSEFTGVGEQFF	TGCGCCAGCAGTGAGTTTACGGGAGTGGGGGAGCAGTTCTTC
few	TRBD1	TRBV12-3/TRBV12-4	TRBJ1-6	CASGKTGSYNSPLHF	TGTGCCAGCGGGAAGACAGGGTCCTATAATTCACCCCTCCACTTT
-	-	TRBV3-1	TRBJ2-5	CASSQEALQETQYF	TGTGCCAGCAGCCAAGAGGCCCTTCAAGAGACCCAGTACTTC
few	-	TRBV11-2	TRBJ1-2	CASSLQGWGDPNYGYTF	TGTGCCAGCAGCCTACAGGGCTGGGGAGACCCTAACTATGGCTACACCTTC
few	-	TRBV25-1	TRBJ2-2	CASALSRTGELFF	TGTGCCAGCGCCTTAAGCCGGACCGGGGAGCTGTTTTTT
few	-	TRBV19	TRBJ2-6	CASRFRGEGANVLTF	TGTGCCAGCCGGTTCAGGGGGGAAGGGGCCAACGTCCTGACTTTC
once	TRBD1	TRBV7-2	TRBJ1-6	CASSSLRQGGSPLHF	TGTGCCAGCAGCTCCCTCCGACAGGGAGGTTCACCCCTCCACTTT
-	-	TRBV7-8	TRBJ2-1	CASSLGVTRLGNEQFF	TGTGCCAGCAGCTTAGGGGTTACCCGCCTAGGCAATGAGCAGTTCTTC
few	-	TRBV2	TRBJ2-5	CASGQVQETQYF	TGTGCCAGCGGGCAGGTCCAAGAGACCCAGTACTTC
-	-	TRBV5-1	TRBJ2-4	CASSPGQSQNIQYF	TGCGCCAGCAGCCCGGGACAAAGCCAAAACATTCAGTACTTC
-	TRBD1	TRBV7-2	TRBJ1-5	CASSGRGSQPQHF	TGTGCCAGCAGCGGCAGGGGGTCTCAGCCCCAGCATTTT
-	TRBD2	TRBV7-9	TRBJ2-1	CASSFMGRGRINEQFF	TGTGCCAGCAGCTTTATGGGGCGCGGGAGGATTAATGAGCAGTTCTTC
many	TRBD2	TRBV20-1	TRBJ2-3	CSARGALLRAGGPGDTQYF	TGCAGTGCTAGAGGGGCTTTACTAAGAGCGGGAGGGCCAGGGGATACGCAGTATTTT
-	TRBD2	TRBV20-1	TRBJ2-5	CSARDQAASGAQYF	TGCAGTGCTAGAGATCAAGCAGCTAGCGGGGCACAGTACTTC
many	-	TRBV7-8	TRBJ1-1	CASSPRRTEAFF	TGTGCCAGCAGCCCAAGGCGTACTGAAGCTTTCTTT
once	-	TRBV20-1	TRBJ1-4	CSARDEALYEKLFF	TGCAGTGCTAGAGATGAGGCTCTCTATGAAAAACTGTTTTTT
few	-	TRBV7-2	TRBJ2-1	CASKKGPLAPSSYNEQFF	TGTGCCAGCAAAAAAGGCCCCCTAGCGCCGAGCTCCTACAATGAGCAGTTCTTC
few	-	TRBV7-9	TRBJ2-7	CASSLDVGAEQYF	TGTGCCAGCAGCTTAGACGTAGGGGCGGAGCAGTACTTC
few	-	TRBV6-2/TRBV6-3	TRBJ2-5	CASSVGTSGWETQYF	TGTGCCAGCAGCGTAGGGACCTCAGGATGGGAGACCCAGTACTTC
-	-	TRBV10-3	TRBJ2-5	CAISAAGDLQYF	TGTGCCATCAGTGCCGCAGGTGATCTTCAGTACTTC
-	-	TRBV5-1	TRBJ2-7	CASSPAGTGRYYEQYF	TGCGCCAGCAGCCCGGCCGGAACAGGGAGGTATTACGAGCAGTACTTC
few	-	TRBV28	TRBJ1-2	CASSPPPPAGVGYTF	TGTGCCAGCAGTCCCCCCCCACCAGCGGGGGTTGGCTACACCTTC
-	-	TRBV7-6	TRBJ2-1	CASSLGTSPSYNEQFF	TGTGCCAGCAGCTTAGGAACTAGCCCCTCCTACAATGAGCAGTTCTTC